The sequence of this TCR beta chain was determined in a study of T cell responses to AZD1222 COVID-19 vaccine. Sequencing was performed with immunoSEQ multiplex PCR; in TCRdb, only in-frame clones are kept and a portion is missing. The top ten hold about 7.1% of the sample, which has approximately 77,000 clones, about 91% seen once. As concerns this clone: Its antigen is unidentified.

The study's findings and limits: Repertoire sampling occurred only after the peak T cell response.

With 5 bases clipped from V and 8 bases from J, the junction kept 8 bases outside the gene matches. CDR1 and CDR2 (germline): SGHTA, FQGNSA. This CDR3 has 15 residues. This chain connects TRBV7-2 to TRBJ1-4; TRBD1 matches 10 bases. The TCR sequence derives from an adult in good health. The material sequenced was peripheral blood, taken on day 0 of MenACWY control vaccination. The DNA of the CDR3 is TGTGCCAGCAGCGGGACAGGGGCGTTAGTCGAAAAACTGTTTTTT. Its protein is CASSGTGALVEKLFF. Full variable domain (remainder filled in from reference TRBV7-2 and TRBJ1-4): GAGVSQSPSNKVTEKGKDVELRCDPISGHTALYWYRQSLGQGLEFLIYFQGNSAPDKSGLPSDRFSAERTGGSVSTLTIQRTQQEDSAVYLCASSGTGALVEKLFFGSGTQLSVL.